This TCR beta chain was profiled in a study of T cell changes during pregnancy in multiple sclerosis. Method: immunoSEQ multiplex PCR; TCRdb's copy keeps in-frame clones and lacks some. The sample yields approximately 60,000 clones, 94% seen once. The CDR3 runs 15 residues. The TCR was taken from a female donor with multiple sclerosis, enrolled in a pregnancy study. The sample here was CD8+ T cells from peripheral blood mononuclear cells, taken in the third trimester of pregnancy. The V gene is TRBV21-1, the J gene TRBJ2-6; TRBD2, the D gene given by the table, was not confirmed from the DNA. TRBV21-1 is a known pseudogene. The CDR3 nucleotides are TGTGCCAGCAGCCTTCGTCTAACTGGGGCCAACGTCCTGACTTTC. Its protein is CASSLRLTGANVLTF.